Shown below are 25 T cell receptor beta chains from a single sample sequenced in a study of vaccination effects on CD4 cells after COVID-19. No antigen is known for these receptors. Within the ViraFEST assay, antigen-specific CD4+ T cells underwent expansion with viral peptide pools prior to sequencing. After roughly eleven days in culture, the CD4+ T cells were isolated. By PCR, the person was confirmed to have had SARS-CoV-2 infection between March and December 2020. The protocol was immunoSEQ multiplex PCR, while the TCRdb copy is restricted to in-frame clones and leaves out a portion. Here the sample spans 55,000 to 90,000 clones, roughly 73% being singletons. The sample consisted of CD4+ T cells from PBMCs cultured with HIV peptides, taken before COVID-19 vaccination. Subset meaning: HIV-1 Nef peptide pool negative control/reference culture. All receptors come from a human donor who had a prior SARS-CoV-2 infection.

V usage is TRBV3-1 (or the pseudogene TRBV3-2) and J usage is TRBJ2-6; D is unclear. Germline assignment: CDR1 LGHDT and CDR2 YNNKEL (reference sequence). The CDR3 consists of 14 residues. V was cut by 7 bases and J by 0 bases, with 7 bases left in between. CDR3 sequence: CASNHYSGANVLTF. The CDR3 DNA sequence: TGTGCCAGCAACCACTACTCTGGGGCCAACGTCCTGACTTTC.

Only one count was recorded for this clone. The chain employs TRBV9 and TRBJ2-7, with D maybe TRBD2 (5 bases). CDR3 length: 13 residues. Between the trimmed V and J ends, which lost 1 base and 6 bases, there was a span of 11 bases. The germline V gene encodes CDR1 SGDLS and CDR2 YYNGEE. The CDR3 bases are TGTGCCAGCAGCGTACTTTGGAGGTCCGAGCAGTACTTC. It codes for CASSVLWRSEQYF.

The sample holds one count of this clone. DNA for the CDR3: TGTGCCACCAGTCGGGAGACAATTCAGGACTATGGCTACACCTTC. It is translated as CATSRETIQDYGYTF. The chain recombines TRBV24-1 with TRBJ1-2; D not resolved. The CDR3 is 15 amino acids. Per germline, CDR1 KGHDR and CDR2 SFDVKD. Deletions cut 6 bases from V and 3 bases from J, with 16 bases between.

This chain joins TRBV5-5 and TRBJ2-3, with no clear D. Germline-derived CDR1 and CDR2 are SGHKS and YYEKEE (reference sequence). The CDR3 loop spans 12 amino acids. V lost 1 base to trimming and J lost 2 bases, with 2 bases between them. The CDR3: CASSLNTDTQYF. The CDR3 nucleotides are TGTGCCAGCAGCTTGAACACAGATACGCAGTATTTT.

The gene calls are TRBV7-3 and TRBJ2-7, with D possibly matching TRBD2 (5 bases). Trimming took 5 bases from V and 2 from J, leaving 13 bases between them. The CDR3 covers 14 residues. Germline CDR1 is SGHTA and CDR2 is FQGTGA. Here the CDR3 DNA reads TGTGCCAGCAGCCCTACTCACGGGGCCTACGAGCAGTACTTC. This gives the protein CASSPTHGAYEQYF.

This clone has ten or more counts. This sequence joins TRBV27 and TRBJ1-2; D perhaps matches TRBD1 (5 bases). V gave up 5 bases and J gave up 4 bases, with 14 bases separating them. Germline assignment: CDR1 MNHEY and CDR2 SMNVEV (reference sequence). This CDR3 is 14 amino acids long. The CDR3 loop is CASSRGGLPYGYTF. The CDR3 nucleotides read TGTGCCAGCAGTCGGGGGGGACTGCCCTATGGCTACACCTTC.

This chain joins TRBV7-8 and TRBJ2-1; 11 positions match TRBD2. CDR3 length: 16 amino acids. Unmatched junction bases numbered 3, after V lost 1 base and J lost 4 bases. Germline values: CDR1 SGHVS, CDR2 FQNEAQ. The CDR3 is CASSLGGLAAYNEQFF. CDR3 DNA sequence: TGTGCCAGCAGCTTAGGGGGACTAGCGGCTTACAATGAGCAGTTCTTC.

The chain recombines TRBV5-6 with TRBJ2-2, with 9 bases that match TRBD1. CDR3 length: 16 amino acids. Germline CDR1 SGHDT, CDR2 YYEEEE. After removal of 4 bases from V and 6 bases from J, the junction contained 10 bases not matched to a gene. CDR3 protein: CASSLDGQGFAGELFF. The CDR3 DNA is TGTGCCAGCAGCCTGGACGGACAGGGGTTCGCCGGGGAGCTGTTTTTT.

V usage is TRBV5-1 and J usage is TRBJ2-5, with 12 bases aligning to TRBD2. This CDR3 contains 17 residues. Trimming cost V 0 bases and J 5 bases; bases outside gene matches: 8. CDR1 is SGHRS, CDR2 YFSETQ, per germline. CDR3 residues: CASSLVSSGGAGETQYF. In DNA form, the CDR3 reads TGCGCCAGCAGCTTGGTTTCTAGCGGGGGGGCCGGGGAGACCCAGTACTTC.

This clone was seen a handful of times. This chain connects TRBV7-2 to TRBJ2-1; D not certain. V was clipped by 7 bases and J by 9 bases, with 16 bases between them. The CDR3 covers 13 residues. CDR1 and CDR2 (germline): SGHTA, FQGNSA. The CDR3 coding sequence is TGTGCCAGCACCATAAGACGGGTGGGTGAGCAGTTCTTC. As protein: CASTIRRVGEQFF.

The V call is TRBV5-4, the J call TRBJ2-3; 12 bases map to TRBD2. This CDR3 is 16 amino acids long. Trimming at V came to 4 bases and at J to 3 bases, leaving 6 bases not matched to a gene. Germline lookup yields CDR1 SGHNT and CDR2 YYREEE (reference sequence). The CDR3 loop is CASSHGLAGSTDTQYF. CDR3 sequence (DNA): TGTGCCAGCAGCCACGGACTAGCGGGATCAACAGATACGCAGTATTTT.

The chain links TRBV19 to TRBJ2-7, with 9 bases fitting TRBD1. Trimming at V came to 6 bases and at J to 6 bases, leaving 15 bases not matched to a gene. Germline V lookup: CDR1 LNHDA, CDR2 SQIVND (reference sequence). This CDR3 region has 16 residues. DNA for the CDR3: TGTGCCAGTAGAAAGTCGACAGGGGGAACAACCGGCGAGCAGTACTTC. Translated: CASRKSTGGTTGEQYF. The whole variable domain, filled in from reference TRBV19 and TRBJ2-7, reads DGGITQSPKYLFRKEGQNVTLSCEQNLNHDAMYWYRQDPGQGLRLIYYSQIVNDFQKGDIAEGYSVSREKKESFPLTVTSAQKNPTAFYLCASRKSTGGTTGEQYFGPGTRLTVT.

The V call is TRBV6-5, the J call TRBJ1-4; D ambiguous. The CDR3 sequence is 11 residues long. CDR1 and CDR2 from the germline V gene are MNHEY and SVGAGI. The V gene lost 2 bases and the J gene lost 8 bases, with 3 bases spanning the gap. For the CDR3, the DNA is TGTGCCAGCAGTTACGGGGAAAAACTGTTTTTT. Encoded protein: CASSYGEKLFF.

The chain recombines TRBV11-3 with TRBJ2-5, with 10 bases matching TRBD2. The germline V gene has CDR1 SGHNT and CDR2 YENEEA. CDR3 size: 16 residues. V lost 5 bases to trimming and J lost 2 bases; unmatched junction nucleotides: 8. CDR3 sequence: CASSMGGLAVQETQYF. The CDR3 bases are TGTGCCAGCAGCATGGGCGGACTAGCGGTGCAAGAGACCCAGTACTTC.

V and J are TRBV2 and TRBJ2-7; no clear D gene. The germline V gene has CDR1 SNHLY and CDR2 FYNNEI. The CDR3 contains 13 residues. V gave up 7 bases and J gave up 0 bases, with 10 bases separating them. The CDR3 sequence is CASNTVGSYEQYF. The CDR3 DNA reads TGTGCCAGCAATACAGTTGGCTCCTACGAGCAGTACTTC.

This clone was seen only a few times. The rearrangement joins TRBV6-4 to TRBJ2-1; D is ambiguous. The CDR3 has 15 amino acids. Germline CDR1 and CDR2: MRHNA and SNTAGT. The V end was cut by 8 bases, the J end by 8 bases, with 22 bases between. Here the CDR3 reads CASVGWVVMSDEQFF. CDR3 bases: TGTGCCAGCGTGGGATGGGTCGTAATGTCCGATGAGCAGTTCTTC.

This clone came up a few times. The V call is TRBV5-1, the J call TRBJ1-2, with a tentative D call TRBD1 (5 bases). Germline CDR1 reads SGHRS; CDR2 reads YFSETQ. Trimming stripped 4 bases from V and 0 bases from J, with 13 bases between. There are 15 residues in the CDR3. The CDR3 region is CASSRLDSPNYGYTF. For the CDR3, the DNA is TGCGCCAGCAGCCGCCTAGACAGCCCTAACTATGGCTACACCTTC.

The CDR3 reads CASSIGPLSEAFF. DNA of the CDR3: TGTGCCAGTAGTATAGGGCCACTTTCTGAAGCTTTCTTT. The chain combines TRBV19 with TRBJ1-1; D ambiguous. CDR1 is LNHDA, CDR2 SQIVND, per germline (reference sequence). The CDR3 consists of 13 residues. Trimming cost V 1 base and J 6 bases, with 9 bases left between them. Full variable domain (rest looked up from reference TRBV19 and TRBJ1-1): DGGITQSPKYLFRKEGQNVTLSCEQNLNHDAMYWYRQDPGQGLRLIYYSQIVNDFQKGDIAEGYSVSREKKESFPLTVTSAQKNPTAFYLCASSIGPLSEAFFGQGTRLTVV.

The CDR3 loop reads CASSVTGRRELFF. Written as DNA, the CDR3 is TGTGCCAGCAGCGTAACAGGGAGAAGGGAGCTGTTTTTT. This chain joins TRBV11-2 and TRBJ2-2; a weak D match, TRBD1 (6 bases). The CDR3 has 13 residues. V was pared by 5 bases and J by 9 bases, with 13 bases between. CDR1 is SGHAT and CDR2 is FQNNGV in the germline V gene.

The CDR3 sequence: CASSVVGGAGGFRNEQFF. The DNA for the CDR3 is TGTGCCAGCAGCGTAGTCGGCGGGGCGGGGGGTTTTCGCAATGAGCAGTTCTTC. This rearrangement joins TRBV9 to TRBJ2-1, with 8 bases aligning to TRBD2. Germline V gene lookup returns CDR1 SGDLS and CDR2 YYNGEE. Germline trimming cut 0 bases from V and 6 bases from J; bases unmatched to any gene: 14. The length of the CDR3 is 18 residues.

This clone appeared a single time. This chain joins TRBV19 and TRBJ1-2; D perhaps matches TRBD1 (6 bases). The CDR3 totals 15 residues. The ends were cut back, 3 bases at V and 7 bases at J, with 18 bases in the middle. Germline V lookup: CDR1 LNHDA, CDR2 SQIVND (reference sequence). In DNA, the CDR3 is TGTGCCAGTAGTATTCGCGCAGGGGAAGTGAGTGGCTACACCTTC. Translating gives CASSIRAGEVSGYTF.

The table lists this clone with a few counts. The chain's CDR3 is CASRERWTKQFF. CDR3 sequence (DNA): TGTGCCAGCAGAGAACGGTGGACCAAGCAGTTCTTC. V is TRBV2 and J is TRBJ2-1; unclear D gene. The CDR3 runs 12 residues. Trimming removed 6 bases at V and 11 bases at J, with 14 bases between. Germline values: CDR1 SNHLY, CDR2 FYNNEI.

The rearrangement links TRBV6-2 or TRBV6-3 to TRBJ1-5, with 7 nucleotides matching TRBD1. Germline-derived CDR1 and CDR2 are MNHEY and SVGEGT. The J segment lost 4 bases and the V segment lost 4 bases, leaving 4 bases of the junction unmatched. The CDR3 has 14 residues. The CDR3 DNA reads as TGTGCCAGCAGTTCCCGGGACAGAAATCAGCCCCAGCATTTT. As protein: CASSSRDRNQPQHF.

The rearrangement uses TRBV5-6 and TRBJ2-3, with D unclear. CDR3 length: 14 residues. V shed 2 bases and J shed 2 bases, with 9 bases lying between them. Germline CDR1 SGHDT, CDR2 YYEEEE. CDR3 region: CASSFYTDTDTQYF. The CDR3 DNA reads as TGTGCCAGCAGCTTTTATACGGACACAGATACGCAGTATTTT.

The chain links TRBV25-1 to TRBJ2-7; unclear D gene. Germline V gene data show CDR1 as MGHDK and CDR2 as SYGVNS. The CDR3 totals 11 residues. V dropped 4 bases and J dropped 3 bases, with 4 bases sitting between them. The CDR3 DNA follows: TGTGCCAGCAGTGTGAACTACGAGCAGTACTTC. As protein: CASSVNYEQYF.